What follows are 5 T cell receptor beta chains derived from one specimen sequenced in a study of blood T cells in healthy people across ages. It was with a sample-barcoded 5' primer and a J-beta primer mix that a second PCR of roughly 6 to 12 cycles was run. Each CDR3 protein is one row after TCRdb ran MiXCR on the 5' RACE reads. The sample shows over 600,000 distinct CDR3 sequences, around 21% of them seen only once. Sequencing was done on a sample of blood. The receptor set was obtained from a man between 70 and 80 years old in good health.

The CDR3 nucleotides read TGTGCCACCAGCAGAGATCTGTCGCATCAGCCCCAGCATTTT. Translating gives CATSRDLSHQPQHF. V and J are TRBV15 and TRBJ1-5, with D hard to call. CDR3 length: 14 residues. From germline, CDR1 is LNHNV and CDR2 YYDKDF (reference sequence). V lost 0 bases, J lost 5 bases, and 8 bases lay in between.

In its sample, this clonotype was seen a few times. The chain joins TRBV4-3 to TRBJ2-3; D is ambiguous. Germline values: CDR1 LGHNA, CDR2 YSLEER. The length of the CDR3 is 13 residues. V shed 2 bases and J shed 4 bases, with 7 bases lying between them. The CDR3 spells CASSQRSADTQYF. The CDR3 DNA sequence: TGCGCCAGCAGCCAAAGATCCGCAGATACGCAGTATTTT.

The rearrangement joins TRBV28 to TRBJ1-4; no clear D. Germline V CDR1 and CDR2: MDHEN, SYDVKM. Trimming took 4 bases from V and 6 from J, leaving 6 bases between them. This CDR3 spans 12 amino acids. In DNA form, the CDR3 reads TGTGCCAGCAGTTCTAGTCATGAAAAACTGTTTTTT. It codes for CASSSSHEKLFF.

This clonotype was seen a few times. The chain employs TRBV10-3 and TRBJ2-5; D is uncertain. The J call may be mistaken, given a closer DNA end match to TRBJ2-1. The CDR3 runs to 13 residues. The germline CDR1 and CDR2 sequences are ENHRY and SYGVKD. CDR3 bases: TGTGCCATCAGTGAGTCGATGCCAACTGAGCAGTTCTTC. Translation: CAISESMPTEQFF.

This chain connects TRBV10-3 to TRBJ2-5; 9 bases are a match to TRBD2. V lost 10 bases to trimming and J lost 2 bases; unmatched junction nucleotides: 5. This CDR3 region has 13 residues. The germline gives CDR1 ENHRY, CDR2 SYGVKD. The CDR3 DNA follows: TGTGCCACCCGGCTAGCGGGACAAGAGACCCAGTACTTC. Translating gives CATRLAGQETQYF.